These 14 T cell receptor beta chains share one sample of origin, sequenced in a study of blood T cell repertoires in COVID-19. Here immunoSEQ multiplex PCR was the method, and the copy in TCRdb shows in-frame clones only, minus some. The repertoire holds roughly 500,000 clones, with 70% to 90% as singletons. Sequencing used PBMCs or T cells enriched from blood (not recorded which). The receptor source for this set is a woman aged 35 to 49 who had recovered from COVID-19.

The V call is TRBV5-6, the J call TRBJ1-1; a weak D match, TRBD1 (5 bases). This CDR3 is built from 13 residues. V dropped 1 base and J dropped 6 bases, with 10 bases sitting between them. Germline values: CDR1 SGHDT, CDR2 YYEEEE. The CDR3 nucleotides are TGTGCCAGCAGCTTGTTTCAGGGTTCTGAAGCTTTCTTT. It specifies CASSLFQGSEAFF.

This CDR3 is CASSSFQAGNGYTF. The CDR3 nucleotides read TGTGCCAGCAGCTCATTCCAAGCCGGGAATGGCTACACCTTC. This chain connects TRBV7-9 to TRBJ1-2; D gene ambiguous. V was shortened by 4 bases and J by 6 bases, with 15 bases between the two germline ends. This CDR3 is built from 14 residues. Per the germline V gene, CDR1 is SEHNR and CDR2 is FQNEAQ (reference sequence). The variable domain in full, completed from reference TRBV7-9 and TRBJ1-2, reads DTGVSQNPRHKITKRGQNVTFRCDPISEHNRLYWYRQTLGQGPEFLTYFQNEAQLEKSRLLSDRFSAERPKGSFSTLEIQRTEQGDSAMYLCASSSFQAGNGYTFGSGTRLTVV.

The chain links TRBV13 to TRBJ1-6, with 9 bases that match TRBD1. The V and J ends lost 1 base and 10 bases, in that order; junction bases with no gene match: 8. The germline gives CDR1 PRHDT, CDR2 FYEKMQ (reference sequence). The CDR3 runs 16 residues. CDR3 sequence (DNA): TGTGCCAGCAGCTTAGCGGGTGAGGACAGGGGATCACCCCTCCACTTT. Amino acid sequence: CASSLAGEDRGSPLHF.

The chain links TRBV5-1 to TRBJ1-1, with 9 bases identical to TRBD1. The CDR3 covers 17 residues. Germline V lookup: CDR1 SGHRS, CDR2 YFSETQ. V shed 5 bases, J shed 0 bases, and the junction held 11 bases outside the gene matches. The CDR3 sequence is CASRPPGQGSLNTEAFF. The CDR3, as DNA: TGCGCCAGCAGACCCCCGGGACAGGGATCCCTGAACACTGAAGCTTTCTTT.

The chain has TRBV7-2 and TRBJ2-2; TRBD2 might be the D (7 bases). Trimming left V 5 bases short and J 4 bases short, with 11 bases between. CDR3 length equals 14 residues. Germline V lookup: CDR1 SGHTA, CDR2 FQGNSA. For the CDR3, the DNA is TGTGCCAGCAGCCAACGGGGGGCCACCGGGGAGCTGTTTTTT. Protein: CASSQRGATGELFF.

The chain joins TRBV5-4 to TRBJ1-1; D is unresolved. Germline V lookup: CDR1 SGHNT, CDR2 YYREEE (reference sequence). The CDR3 contains 14 residues. Trimming stripped 3 bases from V and 0 bases from J, with 9 bases between. This CDR3 is CASSSQRMNTEAFF. As DNA, the CDR3 is TGTGCCAGCAGCTCGCAGCGCATGAACACTGAAGCTTTCTTT.

The chain employs TRBV4-2 and TRBJ2-5; 8 positions agree with TRBD2. This CDR3 region has 17 residues. Looked up from germline, CDR1 is LGHNA and CDR2 is YNFKEQ. Trimming removed 0 bases from V and 4 bases from J; junction bases left unmatched: 10. The CDR3 sequence is CASSQDWRGARGETQYF. The CDR3 region has the DNA TGTGCCAGCAGCCAAGATTGGCGGGGGGCCCGGGGAGAGACCCAGTACTTC.

The chain couples TRBV7-9 to TRBJ1-3, with 8 bases matching TRBD1. The germline CDR1 and CDR2 sequences are SEHNR and FQNEAQ (reference sequence). The V and J ends lost 1 base and 3 bases, in that order; junction bases with no gene match: 5. The CDR3 covers 16 residues. CDR3 bases: TGTGCCAGCAGCTTAGTGGACAGGGATTATGGAAACACCATATATTTT. This gives the protein CASSLVDRDYGNTIYF.

The sample holds one count of this clone. The chain joins TRBV23-1 to TRBJ2-7; D call uncertain. TRBV23-1 is placed among ORFs of uncertain function. Deletions cut 0 bases from V and 1 base from J, with 10 bases between. The CDR3 has 15 residues. CDR3 region: CASSQSVFGSYEQYF. In DNA form, the CDR3 reads TGCGCCAGCAGTCAATCTGTTTTCGGTTCCTACGAGCAGTACTTC.

The chain combines TRBV18 with TRBJ1-1; a weak D match, TRBD1 (6 bases). The CDR3 loop spans 15 amino acids. V was pared by 3 bases and J by 1 base, with 12 bases between. CDR1 is KGHSH, CDR2 LQKENI, per germline. In nucleotides, the CDR3 is TGTGCCAGCTCACCGTCCGGGACACGGAACACTGAAGCTTTCTTT. It yields the protein CASSPSGTRNTEAFF.

The chain is built from TRBV7-2 and TRBJ1-2; 7 nucleotides align to TRBD1. CDR1 is SGHTA and CDR2 is FQGNSA in the germline V gene. The CDR3 runs 14 residues. V trimming: 2 bases; J trimming: 6 bases; junction bases outside the gene matches: 6. The CDR3 sequence is CASSLKGGAHGYTF. The CDR3 DNA sequence: TGTGCCAGCAGCTTAAAAGGGGGCGCGCATGGCTACACCTTC.

J is TRBJ2-1 and V is TRBV4-1; TRBD2 matches 13 bases. CDR1 is MGHRA and CDR2 is YSYEKL in the germline V gene. V was clipped by 4 bases and J by 6 bases; unmatched bases: 3. The CDR3 extends over 15 amino acids. CDR3 region: CASSPRTSGGNEQFF. In nucleotides, the CDR3 is TGCGCCAGCAGCCCTCGGACTAGCGGGGGCAATGAGCAGTTCTTC.

This chain joins TRBV4-2 and TRBJ2-7; TRBD2 matches 13 bases. Germline V gene lookup returns CDR1 LGHNA and CDR2 YNFKEQ. V trimming: 4 bases; J trimming: 4 bases; junction bases outside the gene matches: 4. The CDR3 contains 15 residues. CDR3 sequence (DNA): TGTGCCAGCAGCCCCGGGACTAGCGGGACGTACGAGCAGTACTTC. Protein sequence: CASSPGTSGTYEQYF.

V gene TRBV5-1 combines with J gene TRBJ2-3; 9 nucleotides align to TRBD2. Germline CDR1 SGHRS, CDR2 YFSETQ. The CDR3 is made up of 14 amino acids. Trimming cost V 1 base and J 7 bases; bases outside gene matches: 4. CDR3 loop: CASSLYSGSYTQYF. CDR3 sequence (DNA): TGCGCCAGCAGCTTGTATAGCGGGAGTTATACGCAGTATTTT. Full variable domain (rest looked up from reference TRBV5-1 and TRBJ2-3): KAGVTQTPRYLIKTRGQQVTLSCSPISGHRSVSWYQQTPGQGLQFLFEYFSETQRNKGNFPGRFSGRQFSNSRSEMNVSTLELGDSALYLCASSLYSGSYTQYFGPGTRLTVL.